This TCR beta chain was captured in a study of shared clonotypes between healthy human individuals. Study in general: Each donor's CD8 memory used one plate, CD8 naive two, each CD4 subset three. Study-level results: Generation probabilities were higher for clonotypes shared across all four sorted-subset donors than for unshared ones. The study generally estimated greater richness for naive than memory subsets.

Repertoires were generated with immunoSEQ multiplex PCR, while TCRdb's copy carries only in-frame clones and drops some. Of fewer than 850,000 clones listed, about 97% are singletons. This CDR3 contains 12 residues. Germline CDR1 SGHVS, CDR2 FNYEAQ. The germline V and J ends were trimmed by 7 bases and 5 bases, with 8 bases remaining between them. CD8 cells regarded as naive lacked CD45RO, were positively chosen for CCR7, and omitted terminally differentiated effector memory CD45RA+ cells. All donors qualified as healthy HIV-negative adults and had experienced no recent acute infections or vaccinations. A word on this clone: Its specificity is unknown.

The V and J genes are TRBV7-6 and TRBJ2-2; unclear D gene. The clonotype comes from a man aged 25 to 40 in good health. Specimen: naive CD8+ T cells sorted from blood. The CDR3 is CASTRWTGELFF. CDR3 bases: TGTGCCAGCACAAGGTGGACCGGGGAGCTGTTTTTT.